Below, one T cell receptor (beta chain) is given with its context. Primers used in a second PCR of about 6 to 12 cycles were a sample-barcoded 5' primer and a J-beta primer mix. TCRdb reprocessed the 5' RACE reads via MiXCR and lists one record per CDR3 protein. Of fewer than 700,000 distinct CDR3 sequences detected, 35% to 50% appear once; the ten largest clones hold roughly 30%. This CDR3 spans 14 amino acids. V shed 5 bases, J shed 5 bases, and the junction held 5 bases outside the gene matches. Germline V lookup: CDR1 SGHDN, CDR2 FVKESK. The data were taken from a study of blood T cells in healthy people across ages.

The gene calls are TRBV14 and TRBJ2-7, with TRBD2 matching 11 bases. The TCR was taken from an older man in good health. Source material: blood. CDR3 loop: CASSCSGRADEQYF. DNA for the CDR3: TGTGCCAGCAGCTGTAGCGGGAGGGCCGACGAGCAGTACTTC.